These T cell receptor beta chains were read from a single sample in a study of control samples from healthy donors and cancer patients. Clones were sequenced by immunoSEQ multiplex PCR, and TCRdb holds only the in-frame ones, with some missing. The table shows approximately 49,000 clones, with around 85% occurring only once. The sample consisted of PBMCs. These receptor sequences come from a woman between 50 and 59 years old with lung cancer. Both conserved end residues are part of each CDR3. A D gene is named only where the DNA matches it firmly. Clone size is shown for a subset of rows, as once, few, many or a class of expanded clone.

cdr3_nt cdr3_aa clone_size j_call d_call v_call
TGTGCCTGGAGTGTAAGTGGGACTAATAATGAAAAACTGTTTTTT CAWSVSGTNNEKLFF . TRBJ1-4 . TRBV30
TGTGCCTGGAGCCCCTCTGGAAACACCATATATTTT CAWSPSGNTIYF . TRBJ1-3 . TRBV30
TGCGCCAGCAGCCAAGATTTCACAAATAGCAATCAGCCCCAGCATTTT CASSQDFTNSNQPQHF . TRBJ1-5 . TRBV4-3
TGCGCCAGCAGCGCACTGGGGGGATCCAACACTGAAGCTTTCTTT CASSALGGSNTEAFF . TRBJ1-1 . TRBV5-1
TGTGCCAGCAGCTCAGGGGTGGGAAACACTGAAGCTTTCTTT CASSSGVGNTEAFF . TRBJ1-1 . TRBV7-2
TGTGCCAGCAGCTCGACAGGGGCGGGGGAGCAGTACTTC CASSSTGAGEQYF . TRBJ2-7 TRBD1 TRBV7-2
TGTGCCAGCAGTTACCGAGGGGGCCTAGATACGCAGTATTTT CASSYRGGLDTQYF . TRBJ2-3 TRBD1 TRBV6-5
TGTGCCAGCAGTGAGAAGTTCAATCAGCCCCAGCATTTT CASSEKFNQPQHF . TRBJ1-5 . TRBV6-4
TGTGCCAGCAGTTACACGACAGCGGAGATCGCTGAAGCTTTCTTT CASSYTTAEIAEAFF . TRBJ1-1 . TRBV6-2/TRBV6-3
TGTGCCAGCAGCTTAGGAGTATTTGATGGATTTTATGGCTACACCTTC CASSLGVFDGFYGYTF . TRBJ1-2 . TRBV7-9
TGCAGTGCTAGTGTTGACAGGGTGAACACTGAAGCTTTCTTT CSASVDRVNTEAFF . TRBJ1-1 TRBD1 TRBV20-1
TGTGCCAGCAGGATCACAGCGAACACCGGGGAGCTGTTTTTT CASRITANTGELFF . TRBJ2-2 . TRBV6-4
TGTGCCAGCAGCTATGACTTATCCGGCACTGAAGCTTTCTTT CASSYDLSGTEAFF once TRBJ1-1 . TRBV28
TGTGCCAGTAGTCCCGGCCGGGAGAGGGGTGGTGAAGCTTTCTTT CASSPGRERGGEAFF . TRBJ1-1 . TRBV19
TGTGCCAGCAGCTTGGGACAGGAGACATATGGCTACACCTTC CASSLGQETYGYTF . TRBJ1-2 . TRBV5-6
TGCGCCAGCAGCCAAGCTATCCAGGGCCCATCCTACGAGCAGTACTTC CASSQAIQGPSYEQYF . TRBJ2-7 . TRBV4-1
TGTGCCAGCAGCCCGCCGGGCGGGGTCTACTATGGCTACACCTTC CASSPPGGVYYGYTF . TRBJ1-2 . TRBV7-2
TGTGCCAGCAGTCAAGGGATGAGGGGTGAAGCTTTCTTT CASSQGMRGEAFF few TRBJ1-1 . TRBV6-2/TRBV6-3
TGCGCCAGCAGCTTGGCTCCCGAATACGAGCAGTACTTC CASSLAPEYEQYF . TRBJ2-7 . TRBV5-1
TGTGCCTGGAATCTCGGACAGGGGGCCACCTACGAGCAGTACTTC CAWNLGQGATYEQYF medium-sized TRBJ2-7 TRBD1 TRBV30
TGTGCCAGTAGCAGACAGGGGGCATCCTATAATTCACCCCTCCACTTT CASSRQGASYNSPLHF . TRBJ1-6 TRBD1 TRBV19
TGTGCCATCAAGACGGACAGTCCAAGCTCCTATAATTCACCCCTCCACTTT CAIKTDSPSSYNSPLHF . TRBJ1-6 . TRBV10-3
TGTGCCAGCAGTCCACAGGGGGCCGGATGGAACACTGAAGCTTTCTTT CASSPQGAGWNTEAFF . TRBJ1-1 TRBD1 TRBV7-2
TGCAGTGCTAGATTCGGGGATACGCAGTATTTT CSARFGDTQYF . TRBJ2-3 . TRBV20-1
TGTGCCACCAGTGACCCGGGACAGGGATCGAAGGGCTCCACCTTC CATSDPGQGSKGSTF . TRBJ1-2 TRBD1 TRBV24-1
TGTGCCAGCAGCGGACGGGACATGAGCTCCTACAATGAGCAGTTCTTC CASSGRDMSSYNEQFF . TRBJ2-1 . TRBV9
TGTGCCAGCAGCCCGGGGGGAAACACTGAAGCTTTCTTT CASSPGGNTEAFF . TRBJ1-1 . TRBV6-5
TGTGCCAGCAGTAGACTAGCGGGGCAGCAAGAGACCCAGTACTTC CASSRLAGQQETQYF . TRBJ2-5 TRBD2 TRBV6-5
TGCGCCAGCAGCTCCGGGACAGGGGGAACTGAAGCTTTCTTT CASSSGTGGTEAFF . TRBJ1-1 TRBD1 TRBV5-1
TGTGCCAGCAGGCCGACGGGCGGCTATGGCTACACCTTC CASRPTGGYGYTF . TRBJ1-2 . TRBV12-3/TRBV12-4
TGTGCCAGCAGCTTTGGCTCTAGCACAGATACGCAGTATTTT CASSFGSSTDTQYF . TRBJ2-3 . TRBV11-2
TGTGCCAGCAGCTACGACAGCCAGGTTGAAGCTTTCTTT CASSYDSQVEAFF . TRBJ1-1 . TRBV7-2
TGTGCCAGCAGCGTATTACAGGGCTTCGGCTACACCTTC CASSVLQGFGYTF . TRBJ1-2 . TRBV7-9
TGTGCCACCAGCAGAGATAAAGGGAGACAGGGGGAAGGCTACGAGCAGTACTTC CATSRDKGRQGEGYEQYF . TRBJ2-7 TRBD1 TRBV15
TGTGCCAGCAGCTTAGATCGAACGGTTACCTACGAGCAGTACTTC CASSLDRTVTYEQYF . TRBJ2-7 . TRBV11-2
TGCGCCAGCAGCTTGTGGGGTAGCGGGGGCGAGAATGAGCAGTTCTTC CASSLWGSGGENEQFF . TRBJ2-1 TRBD2 TRBV5-1
TGTGCCAGCAGCTTAGCGAGGGAAAACACCATATATTTT CASSLARENTIYF . TRBJ1-3 . TRBV7-2
TGTGCCAGCAGCACACAGAACACCGGGGAGCTGTTTTTT CASSTQNTGELFF . TRBJ2-2 . TRBV5-5
TGTGCCAGCAGCCAAGATCGGGGAGATACGCAGTATTTT CASSQDRGDTQYF . TRBJ2-3 . TRBV3-1/TRBV3-2
TGTGCCAGCAGTTTATGGCAGAATGATTCACCCCTCCACTTT CASSLWQNDSPLHF . TRBJ1-6 . TRBV27
TGTGCCAGCAGTCGCGGGGGAAGCTCCTACAATGAGCAGTTCTTC CASSRGGSSYNEQFF . TRBJ2-1 TRBD2 TRBV6-2/TRBV6-3
TGTGCCAGCAGCGTAGAGGCAGGGTGGAAAGGAAGATATGGCTACACCTTC CASSVEAGWKGRYGYTF . TRBJ1-2 . TRBV9
TGTGCCAGCAGTTCTGACAGGGAAGCTAACTATGGCTACACCTTC CASSSDREANYGYTF . TRBJ1-2 TRBD1 TRBV3-1/TRBV3-2